The sequence of this TCR beta chain was determined in a study of blood T cell repertoires in COVID-19. The overall study: Sources were T cells, B-cell-depleted T cells, or PBMCs; the material itself was cDNA or gDNA.

V was cut by 6 bases and J by 1 base, with 12 bases left in between. This CDR3 is built from 14 residues. Germline-derived CDR1 and CDR2 are SNHLY and FYNNEI. Per the authors' pipeline: Estimates of nucleated cell counts were drawn from the amplification of reference gene primers. Assay: immunoSEQ multiplex PCR; the TCRdb copy retains only in-frame clones and omits some. That table is the source of V, J and clone size, and D and trimming were worked out from the DNA. The sample has roughly 210,000 clones; about 85% are singletons. This TCR came from an elderly woman with COVID-19, enrolled during active disease. The chain has TRBV2 and TRBJ1-1, with D tentatively TRBD1 (6 bases). Sequenced input: peripheral blood. CDR3: CASRVMTGNTEAFF. CDR3 coding DNA: TGTGCCAGCAGGGTCATGACAGGGAACACTGAAGCTTTCTTT.